The count of the clone carrying this T cell receptor beta chain is one. Antigen unknown. The data originate from a study of siplizumab effects on memory and regulatory T cells. This CDR3 contains 12 residues. V was clipped by 5 bases and J by 6 bases, with 11 bases between them. CDR1 MNHEY and CDR2 SVGAGI come from the germline V gene. Here immunoSEQ multiplex PCR was the method, and the copy in TCRdb shows in-frame clones only, minus some. In the table there are more than 85,000 clones, roughly 94% of which are singletons. Study results and caveats: Both greater diversity than memory cells and a major contribution to the alloresponse seemed to characterize naive T cells.

Input material: Tregs sorted from blood. The origin of this receptor is a human donor in good health. The chain is built from TRBV6-5 and TRBJ2-7; perhaps TRBD1 as D (6 bases). The CDR3 DNA sequence: TGTGCCAGCAGTCGGAACAGGGCCGAGCAGTACTTC. Translating gives CASSRNRAEQYF.